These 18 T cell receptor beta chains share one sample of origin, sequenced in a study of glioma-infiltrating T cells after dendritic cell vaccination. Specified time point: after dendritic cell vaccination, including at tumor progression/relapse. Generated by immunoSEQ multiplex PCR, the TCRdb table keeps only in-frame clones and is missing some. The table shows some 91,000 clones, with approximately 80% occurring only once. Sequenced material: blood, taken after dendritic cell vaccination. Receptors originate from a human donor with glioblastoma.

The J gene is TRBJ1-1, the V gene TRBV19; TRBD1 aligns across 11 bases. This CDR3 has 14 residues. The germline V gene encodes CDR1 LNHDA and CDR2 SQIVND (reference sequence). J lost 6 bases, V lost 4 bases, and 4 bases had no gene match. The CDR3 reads CASSRGQGAAEAFF. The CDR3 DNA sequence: TGTGCCAGTAGTAGAGGACAGGGGGCTGCTGAAGCTTTCTTT.

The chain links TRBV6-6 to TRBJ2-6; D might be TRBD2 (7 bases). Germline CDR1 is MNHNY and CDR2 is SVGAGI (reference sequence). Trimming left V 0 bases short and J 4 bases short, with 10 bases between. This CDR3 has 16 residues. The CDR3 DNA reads TGTGCCAGCAGTTACTCGGGGGGGCGCGGGGCCAACGTCCTGACTTTC. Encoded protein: CASSYSGGRGANVLTF.

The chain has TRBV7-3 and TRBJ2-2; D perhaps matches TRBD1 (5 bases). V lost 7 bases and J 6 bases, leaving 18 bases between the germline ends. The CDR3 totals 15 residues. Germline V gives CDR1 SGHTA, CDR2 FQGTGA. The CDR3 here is CASTSIQGIAGELFF. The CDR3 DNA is TGTGCCAGCACCTCCATTCAGGGAATCGCCGGGGAGCTGTTTTTT.

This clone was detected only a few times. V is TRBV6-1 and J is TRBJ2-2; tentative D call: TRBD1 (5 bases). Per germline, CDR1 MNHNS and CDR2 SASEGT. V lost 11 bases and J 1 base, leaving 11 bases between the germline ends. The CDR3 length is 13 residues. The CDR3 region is CAGQGLNTGELFF. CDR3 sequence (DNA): TGTGCCGGCCAGGGCCTGAACACCGGGGAGCTGTTTTTT.

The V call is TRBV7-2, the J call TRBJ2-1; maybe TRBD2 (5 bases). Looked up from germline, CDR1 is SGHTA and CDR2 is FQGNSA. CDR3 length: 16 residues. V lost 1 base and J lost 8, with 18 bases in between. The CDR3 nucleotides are TGTGCCAGCAGCTTAGTTTCCCTAGCTCCTAATCATGAGCAGTTCTTC. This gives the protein CASSLVSLAPNHEQFF.

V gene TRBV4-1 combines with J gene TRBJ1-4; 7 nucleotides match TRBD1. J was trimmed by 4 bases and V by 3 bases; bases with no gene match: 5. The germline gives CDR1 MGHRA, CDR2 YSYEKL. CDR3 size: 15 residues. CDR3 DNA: TGCGCCAGCAGCCATGGGACAGTCCTTAATGAAAAACTGTTTTTT. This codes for CASSHGTVLNEKLFF.

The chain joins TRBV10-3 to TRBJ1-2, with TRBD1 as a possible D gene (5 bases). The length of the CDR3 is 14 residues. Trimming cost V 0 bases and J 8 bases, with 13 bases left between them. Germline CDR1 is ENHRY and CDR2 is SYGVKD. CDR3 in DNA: TGTGCCATCAGTGAGTCTGGAGGGACGCGAGGCTACACCTTC. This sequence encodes CAISESGGTRGYTF.

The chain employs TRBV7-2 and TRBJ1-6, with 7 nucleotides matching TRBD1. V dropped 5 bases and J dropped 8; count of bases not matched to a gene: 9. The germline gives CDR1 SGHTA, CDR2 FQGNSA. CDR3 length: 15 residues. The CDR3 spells CASSMWDSYYSPLHF. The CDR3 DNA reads TGTGCCAGCAGCATGTGGGACAGTTACTATTCACCCCTCCACTTT.

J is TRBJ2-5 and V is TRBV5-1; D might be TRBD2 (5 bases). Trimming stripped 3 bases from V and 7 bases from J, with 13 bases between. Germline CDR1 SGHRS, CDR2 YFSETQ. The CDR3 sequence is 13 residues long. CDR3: CASSSQDRGTQYF. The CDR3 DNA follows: TGCGCCAGCAGCTCCCAGGACCGGGGGACCCAGTACTTC.

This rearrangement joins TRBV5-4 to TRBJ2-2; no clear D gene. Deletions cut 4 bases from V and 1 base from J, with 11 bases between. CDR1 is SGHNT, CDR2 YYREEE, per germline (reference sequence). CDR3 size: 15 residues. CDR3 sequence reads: CASSLDGRNTGELFF. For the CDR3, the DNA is TGTGCCAGCAGCCTAGACGGCAGGAACACCGGGGAGCTGTTTTTT.

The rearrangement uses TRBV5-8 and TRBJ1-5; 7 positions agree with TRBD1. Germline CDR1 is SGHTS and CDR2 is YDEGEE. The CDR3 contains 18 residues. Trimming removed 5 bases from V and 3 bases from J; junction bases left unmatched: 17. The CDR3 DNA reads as TGTGCCAGCAGTTTACAGGGGATGGGCGGACCGAACAATCAGCCCCAGCATTTT. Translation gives CASSLQGMGGPNNQPQHF.

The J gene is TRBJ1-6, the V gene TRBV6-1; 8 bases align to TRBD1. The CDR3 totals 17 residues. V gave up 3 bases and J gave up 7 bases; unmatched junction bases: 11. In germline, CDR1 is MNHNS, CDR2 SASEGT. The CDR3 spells CASSERGQGARNSPLHF. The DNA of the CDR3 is TGTGCCAGCAGTGAGAGAGGGCAGGGGGCGCGAAATTCACCCCTCCACTTT.

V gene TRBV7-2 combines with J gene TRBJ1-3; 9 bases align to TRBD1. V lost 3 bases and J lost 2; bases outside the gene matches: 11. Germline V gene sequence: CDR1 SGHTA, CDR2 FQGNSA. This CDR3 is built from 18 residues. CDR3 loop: CASSFGKTGTGTGNTIYF. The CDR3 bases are TGTGCCAGCAGCTTCGGCAAGACCGGGACAGGGACTGGAAACACCATATATTTT.

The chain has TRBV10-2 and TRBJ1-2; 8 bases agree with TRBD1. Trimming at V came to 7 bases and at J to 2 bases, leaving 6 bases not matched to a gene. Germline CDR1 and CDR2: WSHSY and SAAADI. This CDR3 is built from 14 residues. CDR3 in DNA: TGCGCCAGCATTCCGACAGGGGCCAACTATGGCTACACCTTC. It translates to CASIPTGANYGYTF.

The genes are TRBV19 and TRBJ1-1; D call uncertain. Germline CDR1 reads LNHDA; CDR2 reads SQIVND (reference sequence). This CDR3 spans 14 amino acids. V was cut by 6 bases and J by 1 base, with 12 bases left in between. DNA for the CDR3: TGTGCCAGTAGCGTTTATTCGGGGAACACTGAAGCTTTCTTT. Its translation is CASSVYSGNTEAFF.

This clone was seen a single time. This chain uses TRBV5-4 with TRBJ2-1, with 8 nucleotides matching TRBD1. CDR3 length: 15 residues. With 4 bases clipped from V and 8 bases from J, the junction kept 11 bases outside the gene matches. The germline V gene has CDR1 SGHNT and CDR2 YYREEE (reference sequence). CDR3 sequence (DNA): TGTGCCAGCAGCCGTACCGCGGACAGGGCCCATGAGCAGTTCTTC. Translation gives CASSRTADRAHEQFF.

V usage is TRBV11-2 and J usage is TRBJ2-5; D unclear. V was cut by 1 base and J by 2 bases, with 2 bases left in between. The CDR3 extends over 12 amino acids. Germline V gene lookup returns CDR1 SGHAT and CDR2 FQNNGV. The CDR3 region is CASSLAQETQYF. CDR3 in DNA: TGTGCCAGCAGCTTAGCTCAAGAGACCCAGTACTTC. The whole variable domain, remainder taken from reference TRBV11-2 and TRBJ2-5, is EAGVAQSPRYKIIEKRQSVAFWCNPISGHATLYWYQQILGQGPKLLIQFQNNGVVDDSQLPKDRFSAERLKGVDSTLKIQPAKLEDSAVYLCASSLAQETQYFGPGTRLLVL.

The CDR3 spells CASSIERTGANNYGYTF. The CDR3 region has the DNA TGTGCCAGTAGTATAGAACGGACAGGGGCTAATAACTATGGCTACACCTTC. The chain links TRBV19 to TRBJ1-2, with 9 bases aligning to TRBD1. The CDR3 sequence is 17 residues long. From germline, CDR1 is LNHDA and CDR2 SQIVND (reference sequence). The V and J ends lost 0 bases and 1 base, in that order; junction bases with no gene match: 6.